This T cell receptor beta chain is drawn from a study of T cell repertoires in cytomegalovirus infection. Whole-study context: In public TCR beta signatures, there were indications of both CMV infection and matching HLA type.

This clonotype was counted a few times. Its antigen remains unidentified. The V gene's germline CDR1 is LNHNV and CDR2 YYDKDF (reference sequence). The CDR3 is 14 residues long. V was pared by 7 bases and J by 0 bases, with 5 bases of the junction left unmatched. General study points: HLA-C-restricted TCR beta clonotypes specific for CMV led the ex vivo response. The cumulative frequency of public TCR beta families distinguished individuals who carried CMV together with the relevant HLA.

One entry per CDR3 protein, called by TCRdb with MiXCR from the reads. The sample consists of 450,000 to 550,000 distinct CDR3 sequences, 16% of them appearing once. V usage is TRBV15 and J usage is TRBJ1-1; 7 positions agree with TRBD1. The receptor was isolated from a human donor in good health (CMV status not recorded). Some clones in this sample may be carry-over from other donors' samples. Sequencing used CD8+ T cells from PBMCs. CDR3 in amino acids: CATTMGQLNTEAFF. DNA for the CDR3: TGTGCCACCACCATGGGACAGCTGAACACTGAAGCTTTCTTT. The full variable domain, in which reference TRBV15 and TRBJ1-1 provide the parts outside the CDR3, is DAMVIQNPRYQVTQFGKPVTLSCSQTLNHNVMYWYQQKSSQAPKLLFHYYDKDFNNEADTPDNFQSRRPNTSFCFLDIRSPGLGDTAMYLCATTMGQLNTEAFFGQGTRLTVV.